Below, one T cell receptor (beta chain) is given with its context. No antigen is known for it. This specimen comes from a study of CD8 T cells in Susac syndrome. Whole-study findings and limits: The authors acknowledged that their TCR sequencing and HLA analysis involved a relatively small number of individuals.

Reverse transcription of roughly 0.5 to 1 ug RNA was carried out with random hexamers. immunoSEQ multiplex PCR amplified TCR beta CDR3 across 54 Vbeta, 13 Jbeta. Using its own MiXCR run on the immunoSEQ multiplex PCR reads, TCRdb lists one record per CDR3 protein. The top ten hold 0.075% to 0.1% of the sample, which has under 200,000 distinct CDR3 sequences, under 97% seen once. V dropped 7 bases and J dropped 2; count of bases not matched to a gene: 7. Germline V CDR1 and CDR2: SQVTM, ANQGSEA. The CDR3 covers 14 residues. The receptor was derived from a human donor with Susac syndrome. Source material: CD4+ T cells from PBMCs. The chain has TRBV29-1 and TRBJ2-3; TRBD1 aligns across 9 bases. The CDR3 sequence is CSGRRTGATDTQYF. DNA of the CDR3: TGCAGCGGGAGAAGGACAGGGGCCACAGATACGCAGTATTTT.